One sample yielded the 29 T cell receptor beta chains listed below, sequenced in a study of T cell responses to AZD1222 COVID-19 vaccine. Assay: immunoSEQ multiplex PCR; the TCRdb copy retains only in-frame clones and omits some. In the table there are roughly 120,000 clones, around 87% of which are singletons. The input for sequencing was peripheral blood, taken on day 0 of AZD1222 vaccination. The receptors come from an adult in good health.

The chain has TRBV5-1 and TRBJ2-1, with 7 bases lining up with TRBD2. After removal of 0 bases from V and 5 bases from J, the junction contained 11 bases not matched to a gene. CDR3 size: 17 residues. In germline, CDR1 is SGHRS, CDR2 YFSETQ. The CDR3 loop is CASSLALMSGINNEQFF. CDR3 sequence (DNA): TGCGCCAGCAGCTTGGCCTTAATGAGCGGGATAAACAATGAGCAGTTCTTC.

The chain recombines TRBV25-1 with TRBJ2-3; 7 nucleotides line up with TRBD1. J gave up 4 bases and V 6 bases, and 7 bases lay outside the gene matches. Germline CDR1 MGHDK, CDR2 SYGVNS. The CDR3 contains 14 residues. The CDR3 loop reads CASSPDRVSDTQYF. As DNA, the CDR3 is TGTGCCAGCAGCCCTGACAGGGTATCAGATACGCAGTATTTT.

The chain combines TRBV19 with TRBJ1-2; TRBD1 is a possible D gene (5 bases). Trimming left V 4 bases short and J 8 bases short, with 23 bases between. CDR1 LNHDA and CDR2 SQIVND come from the germline V gene (reference sequence). The CDR3 contains 16 residues. The CDR3 DNA reads as TGTGCCAGTAGTAAAGACTCGGGACCGATAACTATGGGCTACACCTTC. Its protein is CASSKDSGPITMGYTF. Combining the CDR3 with reference TRBV19 and TRBJ1-2 gives the whole variable domain DGGITQSPKYLFRKEGQNVTLSCEQNLNHDAMYWYRQDPGQGLRLIYYSQIVNDFQKGDIAEGYSVSREKKESFPLTVTSAQKNPTAFYLCASSKDSGPITMGYTFGSGTRLTVV.

The DNA for the CDR3 is TGTGCCAGCAGCGTAGCTAGCGGGAGGCTCCCCTACGAGCAGTACTTC. Protein product: CASSVASGRLPYEQYF. The J gene is TRBJ2-7, the V gene TRBV9; 11 bases are shared with TRBD2. The CDR3 loop spans 16 amino acids. With 0 bases clipped from V and 2 bases from J, the junction kept 4 bases outside the gene matches. Germline lookup yields CDR1 SGDLS and CDR2 YYNGEE.

This chain links TRBV7-2 with TRBJ1-1; no definite D call. V was cut by 5 bases and J by 2 bases, with 9 bases left in between. The CDR3 spans 13 residues. Germline loops: CDR1 SGHTA, CDR2 FQGNSA. The DNA for the CDR3 is TGTGCCAGCAGCACCCAAGAAAACACTGAAGCTTTCTTT. Its translation: CASSTQENTEAFF. The complete variable domain, with remaining parts taken from reference TRBV7-2 and TRBJ1-1, reads GAGVSQSPSNKVTEKGKDVELRCDPISGHTALYWYRQSLGQGLEFLIYFQGNSAPDKSGLPSDRFSAERTGGSVSTLTIQRTQQEDSAVYLCASSTQENTEAFFGQGTRLTVV.

There are a few counts of this clone. The chain recombines TRBV4-2 with TRBJ1-2; tentative D call: TRBD1 (6 bases). CDR3 length: 13 residues. CDR1 LGHNA and CDR2 YNFKEQ come from the germline V gene. Trimming shortened V by 1 base and J by 8 bases, and 11 bases separated the two germline ends. Written as DNA, the CDR3 is TGTGCCAGCAGCCAAGGTCTGGGGGCCGGCTACACCTTC. Its translation is CASSQGLGAGYTF.

This sequence joins TRBV4-1 and TRBJ1-6, with TRBD1 as a possible D gene (6 bases). Germline V gene sequence: CDR1 MGHRA, CDR2 YSYEKL. Between the trimmed V and J ends, which lost 3 bases and 7 bases, there was a span of 19 bases. The length of the CDR3 is 17 residues. CDR3 bases: TGCGCCAGCAGCCAGACCCCCATGCGGGGGGCGAATTCACCCCTCCACTTT. Translating gives CASSQTPMRGANSPLHF.

V and J are TRBV5-4 and TRBJ2-3; 8 bases map to TRBD1. Trimming removed 0 bases from V and 15 bases from J; junction bases left unmatched: 12. The CDR3 consists of 14 residues. Germline V lookup: CDR1 SGHNT, CDR2 YYREEE (reference sequence). The CDR3 reads CASSLGRSGTGFYF. CDR3 nucleotide sequence: TGTGCCAGCAGCTTGGGCCGGTCCGGGACAGGTTTTTATTTT.

The table lists this clone with a few counts. The chain carries TRBV28 and TRBJ2-1; 14 nucleotides align to TRBD2. The V segment lost 2 bases and the J segment 16 bases; nucleotides outside the gene matches: 16. The germline V gene has CDR1 MDHEN and CDR2 SYDVKM. The CDR3 sequence is 17 residues long. CDR3 loop: CASSLGSGGGLAGDEFF. DNA of the CDR3: TGTGCCAGCAGTTTAGGGTCCGGGGGGGGACTAGCGGGAGATGAATTCTTC.

CDR3 residues: CASSTRTVYGYTF. CDR3 nucleotide sequence: TGTGCCAGTAGTACCCGGACAGTCTATGGCTACACCTTC. The chain is built from TRBV19 and TRBJ1-2, with a tentative D call TRBD1 (6 bases). The germline CDR1 and CDR2 sequences are LNHDA and SQIVND (reference sequence). Trimming took off 4 bases at V and 4 bases at J, with 10 bases between the two ends. The CDR3 loop spans 13 amino acids.

The rearrangement links TRBV19 to TRBJ1-2; D is perhaps TRBD1 (6 bases). Germline V CDR1 and CDR2: LNHDA, SQIVND (reference sequence). This CDR3 comprises 15 residues. V lost 5 bases to trimming and J lost 4 bases, with 17 bases between them. Here the CDR3 reads CASSEPGQSSYGYTF. CDR3 DNA: TGTGCCAGTAGTGAACCGGGACAAAGCAGCTATGGCTACACCTTC.

The chain recombines TRBV2 with TRBJ2-1; TRBD2 agrees at 11 bases. Germline V gives CDR1 SNHLY, CDR2 FYNNEI. The CDR3 runs to 16 residues. V lost 6 bases to trimming and J lost 4 bases; unmatched junction nucleotides: 8. The CDR3 protein is CASRPSSGGRYNEQFF. CDR3 bases: TGTGCCAGCAGGCCATCTAGCGGGGGGCGTTACAATGAGCAGTTCTTC.

V is TRBV30 and J is TRBJ1-3; D is uncertain. CDR3 length: 16 amino acids. Germline values: CDR1 GTSNPN, CDR2 SVGIG (reference sequence). The ends were cut back, 2 bases at V and 0 bases at J, with 14 bases in the middle. The CDR3 loop reads CAWSLGRLSSGNTIYF. CDR3 nucleotides: TGTGCCTGGAGTTTGGGCCGCTTGAGCTCTGGAAACACCATATATTTT. Combining the CDR3 with reference TRBV30 and TRBJ1-3 gives the whole variable domain SQTIHQWPATLVQPVGSPLSLECTVEGTSNPNLYWYRQAAGRGLQLLFYSVGIGQISSEVPQNLSASRPQDRQFILSSKKLLLSDSGFYLCAWSLGRLSSGNTIYFGEGSWLTVV.

This rearrangement joins TRBV9 to TRBJ2-7; D might be TRBD1 (5 bases). This CDR3 comprises 14 residues. In germline, CDR1 is SGDLS, CDR2 YYNGEE. Trimming removed 0 bases from V and 2 bases from J, with 9 bases in between. Written as DNA, the CDR3 is TGTGCCAGCAGCGTAGGAGCAGGGCCCTACGAGCAGTACTTC. Amino acid sequence: CASSVGAGPYEQYF.

The genes are TRBV28 and TRBJ1-1, with D unresolved. V lost 6 bases to trimming and J lost 1 base, with 12 bases between them. The germline V gene encodes CDR1 MDHEN and CDR2 SYDVKM. The CDR3 extends over 14 amino acids. The CDR3, as DNA: TGTGCCAGCAGGCCTTCACCCTCGAACACTGAAGCTTTCTTT. It codes for CASRPSPSNTEAFF.

This sequence joins TRBV2 and TRBJ1-1; 10 nucleotides align to TRBD1. CDR3 length: 17 residues. Germline V gene lookup returns CDR1 SNHLY and CDR2 FYNNEI. Losses at the gene ends were 7 bases for V and 6 bases for J; bases not matched to a gene: 17. CDR3 amino acids: CASIRLPGQGPAAEAFF. The CDR3 DNA follows: TGTGCCAGCATTCGTCTTCCGGGACAGGGGCCGGCTGCTGAAGCTTTCTTT. The full variable domain, with the rest looked up from reference TRBV2 and TRBJ1-1, is EPEVTQTPSHQVTQMGQEVILRCVPISNHLYFYWYRQILGQKVEFLVSFYNNEISEKSEIFDDQFSVERPDGSNFTLKIRSTKLEDSAMYFCASIRLPGQGPAAEAFFGQGTRLTVV.

V gene TRBV7-2 combines with J gene TRBJ1-1; D remains ambiguous. Trimming took off 6 bases at V and 4 bases at J, with 9 bases between the two ends. The CDR3 is made up of 12 amino acids. Germline CDR1 SGHTA, CDR2 FQGNSA. The CDR3 nucleotides read TGTGCCAGCAGATCCACAGCCACTGAAGCTTTCTTT. As protein: CASRSTATEAFF.

J is TRBJ2-1 and V is TRBV5-5; TRBD2 agrees at 11 bases. Germline CDR1 is SGHKS and CDR2 is YYEKEE (reference sequence). This CDR3 region has 15 residues. V was pared by 4 bases and J by 6 bases, with 6 bases of the junction left unmatched. The chain's CDR3 is CASSEILAGVNEQFF. CDR3 sequence (DNA): TGTGCCAGCAGCGAAATACTAGCGGGGGTCAATGAGCAGTTCTTC.

V gene TRBV7-9 combines with J gene TRBJ2-5; D may be TRBD2 (5 bases). This CDR3 contains 14 residues. V was clipped by 5 bases and J by 3 bases, with 13 bases between them. Germline CDR1 and CDR2: SEHNR and FQNEAQ (reference sequence). The CDR3 sequence: CASSDRGEEETQYF. As DNA, the CDR3 is TGTGCCAGCAGCGATCGGGGAGAGGAAGAGACCCAGTACTTC. Based on the CDR3 plus reference TRBV7-9 and TRBJ2-5, the full variable domain is DTGVSQNPRHKITKRGQNVTFRCDPISEHNRLYWYRQTLGQGPEFLTYFQNEAQLEKSRLLSDRFSAERPKGSFSTLEIQRTEQGDSAMYLCASSDRGEEETQYFGPGTRLLVL.

The rearrangement uses TRBV5-1 and TRBJ1-1; D is ambiguous. The V gene's germline CDR1 is SGHRS and CDR2 YFSETQ. The CDR3 is 16 residues long. V shed 0 bases and J shed 1 base, with 13 bases lying between them. This CDR3 is CASSLVSATKNTEAFF. In nucleotides, the CDR3 is TGCGCCAGCAGCTTGGTGTCAGCTACCAAGAACACTGAAGCTTTCTTT.

This rearrangement joins TRBV29-1 to TRBJ2-5, with 10 positions matching TRBD1. The CDR3 loop spans 14 amino acids. Per germline, CDR1 SQVTM and CDR2 ANQGSEA. In nucleotides, the CDR3 is TGCAGTGCCAGTGGGACAGGGGCTCAGGGGACCCAGTACTTC. Encoded protein: CSASGTGAQGTQYF.

This clone appeared a single time. The V call is TRBV7-6, the J call TRBJ2-5; no clear D. V was cut by 0 bases and J by 0 bases, with 11 bases left in between. This CDR3 is 16 amino acids long. The germline V gene has CDR1 SGHVS and CDR2 FNYEAQ. The CDR3 here is CASSLATAGNQETQYF. The CDR3 region has the DNA TGTGCCAGCAGCTTAGCGACCGCAGGTAACCAAGAGACCCAGTACTTC. The full variable domain, its missing parts supplied by reference TRBV7-6 and TRBJ2-5, is GAGVSQSPRYKVTKRGQDVALRCDPISGHVSLYWYRQALGQGPEFLTYFNYEAQQDKSGLPNDRFSAERPEGSISTLTIQRTEQRDSAMYRCASSLATAGNQETQYFGPGTRLLVL.

This sequence joins TRBV7-9 and TRBJ2-7, with unresolved D. V lost 2 bases to trimming and J lost 1 base, with 3 bases between them. This CDR3 spans 12 amino acids. The germline CDR1 and CDR2 sequences are SEHNR and FQNEAQ (reference sequence). In DNA form, the CDR3 reads TGTGCCAGCAGCTTAATGTCCTACGAGCAGTACTTC. It translates to CASSLMSYEQYF. Filled out from reference TRBV7-9 and TRBJ2-7, the complete variable domain reads DTGVSQNPRHKITKRGQNVTFRCDPISEHNRLYWYRQTLGQGPEFLTYFQNEAQLEKSRLLSDRFSAERPKGSFSTLEIQRTEQGDSAMYLCASSLMSYEQYFGPGTRLTVT.

The chain uses TRBV28 and TRBJ1-2, with a possible D match to TRBD1 (5 bases). Germline CDR1 reads MDHEN; CDR2 reads SYDVKM. V lost 3 bases, J lost 5 bases, and 25 bases lay in between. CDR3 length: 18 amino acids. In nucleotides, the CDR3 is TGTGCCAGCAGTTTGGGTCGAGGGTTCAGGTTGAAGGGGTATGGCTACACCTTC. As protein: CASSLGRGFRLKGYGYTF.

The chain carries TRBV28 and TRBJ1-1, with D perhaps TRBD1 (5 bases). V dropped 3 bases and J dropped 9 bases, with 11 bases sitting between them. CDR1 is MDHEN, CDR2 SYDVKM, per germline. The CDR3 contains 12 residues. CDR3 DNA sequence: TGTGCCAGCAGTTTTCAACGGGGCCAAGCTTTCTTT. It yields the protein CASSFQRGQAFF.

CDR3 amino acids: CASSPRDYHVRYF. DNA for the CDR3: TGTGCCAGCAGCCCCCGGGACTACCACGTTCGGTACTTC. The chain recombines TRBV27 with TRBJ2-4, with 7 bases that match TRBD2. The V segment lost 6 bases and the J segment 15 bases; nucleotides outside the gene matches: 14. Germline loops: CDR1 MNHEY, CDR2 SMNVEV (reference sequence). The CDR3 covers 13 residues.

This sequence joins TRBV4-2 and TRBJ1-6; 9 nucleotides match TRBD1. Germline values: CDR1 LGHNA, CDR2 YNFKEQ. The length of the CDR3 is 15 residues. The V and J ends lost 6 bases and 9 bases, in that order; junction bases with no gene match: 9. CDR3 DNA sequence: TGTGCCAGCAGTACAGGGGGCGAATCTCGTTCACCCCTCCACTTT. This encodes CASSTGGESRSPLHF.

This chain connects TRBV18 to TRBJ1-1, with D uncertain. Deletions cut 1 base from V and 0 bases from J, with 9 bases between. CDR1 and CDR2 (germline): KGHSH, LQKENI. The CDR3 sequence is 15 residues long. This CDR3 reads CASSPQSIMNTEAFF. The CDR3 DNA reads as TGTGCCAGCTCACCACAGTCGATCATGAACACTGAAGCTTTCTTT.

The chain joins TRBV4-1 to TRBJ2-2, with no clear D. The germline CDR1 and CDR2 sequences are MGHRA and YSYEKL. V shed 8 bases and J shed 3 bases, with 7 bases lying between them. The CDR3 covers 12 residues. As DNA, the CDR3 is TGCGCCAGCGAACACTACACCGGGGAGCTGTTTTTT. Encoded protein: CASEHYTGELFF.